This TCR beta chain is from a study of T cells in Graves' hyperthyroidism and ophthalmopathy. For the study at large: Before treatment of any kind, peripheral blood was taken at initial diagnosis. Study outcomes and limitations: Using 13 V-J features, a model discriminated ophthalmopathy from stable hyperthyroidism.

Per germline, CDR1 SGDLS and CDR2 YYNGEE. The CDR3 loop spans 15 amino acids. Trimming shortened V by 4 bases and J by 5 bases, and 18 bases separated the two germline ends. Authors of the study amplified TCR beta CDR3 regions from RNA transcripts. A set of HTBI primers served as the primers for a first-round RT-PCR of the TCR CDR3. TCRdb fed the multiplex PCR reads into MiXCR, producing one record per CDR3 protein. This sample yields about half a million distinct CDR3 sequences, of which approximately 16% are seen a single time; roughly 29% belongs to the top ten. Diagnoses used clinical symptoms, serum thyroxine and TRAb, thyroid ultrasound and orbital computed tomography. Source material for PBMCs was 10 ml fresh peripheral blood. There are a few counts of this clonotype. Its matching antigen is unknown.

The TCR comes from a woman in her thirties with Graves' ophthalmopathy. The rearrangement uses TRBV9 and TRBJ2-5, with a tentative D call TRBD1 (5 bases). The sample comprised blood. CDR3 in amino acids: CASSFGLGPQETQYF. CDR3 coding DNA: TGTGCCAGCAGCTTCGGGTTGGGGCCACAGGAGACCCAGTACTTC. Drawing the rest from reference TRBV9 and TRBJ2-5, the complete variable domain is DSGVTQTPKHLITATGQRVTLRCSPRSGDLSVYWYQQSLDQGLQFLIQYYNGEERAKGNILERFSAQQFPDLHSELNLSSLELGDSALYFCASSFGLGPQETQYFGPGTRLLVL.